The present entry profiles one T cell receptor beta chain with its context. The target antigen is unknown. The CDR3 spans 12 residues. Germline V gene lookup returns CDR1 GTSNPN and CDR2 SVGIG (reference sequence). V was cut by 0 bases and J by 4 bases, with 5 bases left in between. This sample was taken from a study of cytomegalovirus exposure and HLA in healthy donors. Across the study: As released early, the data held roughly 85 million unique TCRs from HLA-typed donors.

In the PCR, 60 Vbeta and 13 Jbeta primers were used. Some clones are missing from TCRdb's copy, which holds only in-frame ones; the method was immunoSEQ multiplex PCR. The table has 120,000 to 150,000 clones, approximately 80% seen once. Points from the study as a whole: By HLA locus, TCR association rates varied in a later analysis, with DRB1 showing the most and HLA-C the fewest.

The sequenced material came from PBMCs. This clonotype was sampled from a man aged 35-49 years in good health and CMV-seronegative. This rearrangement joins TRBV30 to TRBJ2-3; D may be TRBD1 (5 bases). The CDR3 protein is CAWSVQADTQYF. In nucleotides, the CDR3 is TGTGCCTGGAGTGTACAGGCAGATACGCAGTATTTT.